A single T cell receptor beta chain is shown here with its context. In its sample, this clone was seen a few times. Its antigen has not been determined. Nothing much larger sits one base from this clone, and base qualities are not available. All of the isolated RNA was reverse transcribed with the High Capacity cDNA Reverse Transcription Kit, so expressed TCRB transcripts were sequenced. Naive, central memory and regulatory T cell samples underwent deep immunoSEQ sequencing, averaging approximately 3.3 million total reads per sample. After sorted cells were lysed in RLT buffer, RNA was extracted with DNase-treated RNeasy Micro or Mini kits, with the choice depending on cell number. To prevent cross-contamination, each cell subset was processed individually, whereas patient and healthy donor samples were processed jointly. The immunoSEQ multiplex PCR was used to amplify TCRB sequences from cDNA, generating 87-bp fragments that spanned the CDR3 region. Sequencing of the amplicons was done on the Illumina HiSeq platform. In the original analysis: Synthetic template baselines were used to correct PCR bias computationally, reads within Hamming distance 2 were collapsed, and singletons that could not be merged were discarded. Reads were aligned against IMGT so that V, D and J genes, CDR3 length and insertions or deletions at six rearrangement sites could be assigned. Within each subset, clonotype counts were normalized to sorted cell number, and only after that were true diversity and Gini coefficients computed with the tcR R package. The overlap coefficient, calculated on TCRB nucleotide sequences, was used to measure repertoire sharing. As a proxy for the pre-selection repertoire, out-of-frame TCRB sequences from naive cells were analyzed. TCRdb obtained this table from immuneACCESS and retained in-frame rearrangements with V and J assigned. These tables miss some clones; where compared with another copy, unresolved V genes account for less than half of the shortfall, and the remainder is unexplained. V, J and clone size reflect that table, while D and trimming were determined from the DNA. This sample lists more than 300,000 clones; about 15% were detected once. Approximately 0.02% of the sample lies in the top ten.

From each donor, a single peripheral blood sample of around 0.12 L on average was drawn into heparinised tubes. Naive, central memory, regulatory and stem cell-like memory CD4+ T cells were sorted on a BD FACSAria II using a panel including CD45RO, CCR7, CD25, CD127, CD95 and CD27. A purity above 95% was achieved for all sorted populations. PBMCs were separated immediately by Lymphoprep density gradient centrifugation and were stained directly, without being cultured. To minimize batch effects, samples were stained and sorted in pairs, one healthy donor with one patient per experiment. These data originate in a study of beta chain features in type 1 diabetes (dated by TCRdb to the late 2010s). For the wider study: Mean age, gender distribution, total cell number and subset yield were not different between patients and healthy donors. Regulatory and stem cell-like memory subsets were obtained from only 8 patients and about 8 healthy donors, while naive and central memory subsets were obtained from all 30 or so donors. A total of 100 million to 140 million sorted cells were examined across all samples, and the number of cells per subset was strongly correlated with RNA yield. The study compared the TCRB repertoires of sorted circulating CD4+ T cell subsets in recently diagnosed type 1 diabetes patients with those in matched healthy donors.

What the research found in general, with its limitations: PCR might favor shorter templates, but patient and control samples were amplified and corrected together, so any skew would affect both groups equally. Type 1 diabetes patients showed a moderate but significant shortening of TCRB CDR3 length in all four CD4+ subsets. Because small numbers of individuals were included in the HLA sub-analyses, any influence of HLA type on TCRB rearrangement was left unresolved. Because cDNA rather than genomic DNA was sequenced, highly expressing activated cells could have been over-represented, although no difference in activation and CD3 levels was found between groups. The naive, central memory and regulatory TCRB repertoires appeared to resemble one another more closely among patients than among healthy donors. Fewer insertions and more nucleotide deletions at VDJ recombination sites were observed in patients with type 1 diabetes, implying thymic rearrangement abnormalities.

Sequencing input: naive CD4+ T cells from blood. The cell subset or site label, as the study defines it: true naive CD4+ T cells. This clonotype was sampled from a woman between 18 and 29 years old in good health.

The CDR3 reads as follows: CASKGTSGNEQYF. The nucleotide sequence is TGTGCCAGCAAGGGGACTAGCGGTAACGAGCAGTACTTC. The chain is encoded by TRBV6-6 joined to TRBJ2-7; the junction holds 11 bases that match TRBD2. V is pruned by 7 bases and J by 5 bases, leaving 4 bases of the junction without a gene match. According to the germline V gene (reference sequence), CDR1 reads MNHNY and CDR2 reads SVGAGI. The CDR3 starts with the cysteine, ends with the phenylalanine, and has 13 residues. Just CDR3 DNA is preserved here, 39 bases in frame from base 1.